Listed below are T cell receptor beta chains from one sample, sequenced in a study of cytomegalovirus exposure and HLA in healthy donors. Clones were sequenced by immunoSEQ multiplex PCR, and TCRdb holds only the in-frame ones, with some missing. This table has about 160,000 clones, roughly 84% appearing once. What was sequenced was PBMCs. These receptors all come from a man aged 25-40 years in good health and CMV-seronegative. CDR3s include the opening cysteine and the closing phenylalanine or tryptophan. The D gene is left open where the match is weak. A clone size is listed for some rows: how often the clone was seen (once, few, many), or a class if it is expanded.

TRBJ2-1 TRBD2 TRBV5-1 . CASSLRTSGGNNEQFF TGCGCCAGCAGCTTACGGACTAGCGGGGGGAACAATGAGCAGTTCTTC
TRBJ2-2 . TRBV6-1 . CASSTGIKTGELFF TGTGCCAGCAGTACAGGGATTAAGACCGGGGAGCTGTTTTTT
TRBJ2-3 TRBD2 TRBV19 once CASSRLAGSTDTQYF TGTGCCAGTAGTAGGCTAGCGGGGAGCACAGATACGCAGTATTTT
TRBJ2-7 . TRBV9 . CASSVDSFVEQYF TGTGCCAGCAGCGTAGATTCATTCGTCGAGCAGTACTTC
TRBJ1-2 TRBD1 TRBV9 . CASSVATGLVGTAGYTF TGTGCCAGCAGCGTAGCTACAGGATTAGTTGGGACAGCTGGCTACACCTTC
TRBJ2-7 TRBD1 TRBV27 . CATWDRGREQYF TGTGCCACCTGGGACAGGGGGCGCGAGCAGTACTTC
TRBJ2-7 TRBD1 TRBV18 . CASSPGGQGYYEQYF TGTGCCAGCTCACCAGGGGGACAGGGGTATTACGAGCAGTACTTC
TRBJ1-5 . TRBV15 . CATSRDPTSYGGQPQHF TGTGCCACCAGCAGAGATCCTACCTCCTACGGCGGGCAGCCCCAGCATTTT
TRBJ2-3 TRBD1 TRBV19 few CASSTGDRVFPGQYF TGTGCCAGTAGTACTGGAGACAGGGTGTTTCCCGGGCAGTATTTT
TRBJ1-2 . TRBV27 . CASSFHGQGNYGYTF TGTGCCAGCAGTTTTCACGGGCAGGGCAATTATGGCTACACCTTC
TRBJ2-1 . TRBV19 . CASTFNGREHNEQFF TGTGCCAGTACCTTTAACGGGAGAGAACACAATGAGCAGTTCTTC
TRBJ2-3 TRBD1 TRBV19 . CASSQDRPHTDTQYF TGTGCCAGTAGTCAGGACAGGCCGCACACAGATACGCAGTATTTT
TRBJ2-3 . TRBV2 . CARGLRQGSTDTQYF TGTGCCAGGGGACTTCGACAGGGAAGCACAGATACGCAGTATTTT
TRBJ2-5 . TRBV6-5 . CASSLLAENQETQYF TGTGCCAGCAGTTTATTAGCGGAGAACCAAGAGACCCAGTACTTC
TRBJ2-7 . TRBV14 . CASSQTGWDYEQYF TGTGCCAGCAGCCAAACGGGGTGGGACTACGAGCAGTACTTC
TRBJ1-5 TRBD1 TRBV19 once CASSLQGTQPQHF TGTGCCAGTAGCCTACAGGGGACTCAGCCCCAGCATTTT
TRBJ1-1 TRBD1 TRBV7-9 . CASSIGQGNTEAFF TGTGCCAGCAGCATAGGACAGGGAAATACTGAAGCTTTCTTT
TRBJ1-1 . TRBV7-3 . CASSLGTVNTEAFF TGTGCCAGCAGCTTAGGTACGGTGAACACTGAAGCTTTCTTT
TRBJ2-3 . TRBV7-2 . CASSLGGGRSISTDTQYF TGTGCCAGCAGCTTAGGGGGAGGTAGATCAATTAGCACAGATACGCAGTATTTT
TRBJ2-1 TRBD2 TRBV6-4 . CASSDLAGGSNEQFF TGTGCCAGCAGTGACCTTGCGGGAGGGTCTAATGAGCAGTTCTTC
TRBJ1-1 . TRBV6-5 . CASSYNARGTEAFF TGTGCCAGCAGTTACAATGCTCGAGGCACTGAAGCTTTCTTT
TRBJ2-3 . TRBV11-3 . CASSLGGTSTDTQYF TGTGCCAGCAGCTTAGGGGGGACTAGCACAGATACGCAGTATTTT
TRBJ2-3 . TRBV7-3 . CASVIATASTDTQYF TGTGCCAGCGTTATAGCGACCGCTAGCACAGATACGCAGTATTTT
TRBJ2-7 TRBD2 TRBV5-5 . CASSPTASGSNYEQYF TGTGCCAGCAGCCCTACCGCTAGCGGGAGTAACTACGAGCAGTACTTC
TRBJ1-5 . TRBV5-3 . CARGGQRNQPQHF TGTGCCAGAGGCGGACAGAGAAATCAGCCCCAGCATTTT
TRBJ2-6 . TRBV27 . CASSNSFSGANVLTF TGTGCCAGCAGTAACAGTTTCTCTGGGGCCAACGTCCTGACTTTC